The 28 T cell receptor beta chains listed next were all sequenced from one sample in a study of blood T cell repertoires in COVID-19. Measured with immunoSEQ multiplex PCR; TCRdb has only the in-frame clones, and not every one. The sample has some 390,000 clones; 80% to 90% are singletons. Source material: peripheral blood. These receptor sequences come from a woman aged 60-70 years with COVID-19, enrolled during active disease.

With respect to this clone: Additional DNA sequences in this sample encode the identical CDR3. The gene calls are TRBV28 and TRBJ1-2; 7 positions match TRBD1. Germline V lookup: CDR1 MDHEN, CDR2 SYDVKM. Trimming at V came to 5 bases and at J to 3 bases, leaving 3 bases not matched to a gene. The CDR3 sequence is 13 residues long. CDR3 in amino acids: CASSPGTDYGYTF. In DNA, the CDR3 is TGTGCCAGCAGTCCTGGGACAGACTATGGCTACACCTTC.

The chain recombines TRBV19 with TRBJ1-1, with a tentative D call TRBD1 (6 bases). V lost 4 bases and J lost 3, with 15 bases in between. CDR3 length equals 15 residues. From germline, CDR1 is LNHDA and CDR2 SQIVND (reference sequence). The CDR3 region is CASSNPRGQHTEAFF. CDR3 DNA sequence: TGTGCCAGTAGTAACCCCAGGGGCCAGCACACTGAAGCTTTCTTT.

Remarks on this clone: An end of the junction does not agree with germline; a read error may underlie this. The chain links TRBV5-5 to TRBJ1-6; D is possibly TRBD1 (6 bases). The CDR3 covers 13 residues. CDR1 is SGHKS, CDR2 YYEKEE, per germline (reference sequence). The CDR3: CASSLLGASPPHF. In DNA, the CDR3 is TGTGCCAGCAGCTTGTTGGGGGCCAGCCCCCCCCACTTT.

The chain joins TRBV30 to TRBJ1-2; 8 positions agree with TRBD1. V gave up 1 base and J gave up 7 bases; unmatched junction bases: 5. This CDR3 spans 13 amino acids. Germline V CDR1 and CDR2: GTSNPN, SVGIG (reference sequence). The CDR3 spells CAWSGTGSSGYTF. CDR3 coding DNA: TGTGCCTGGAGTGGGACAGGGTCGTCTGGCTACACCTTC. Full variable domain (outside the CDR3, taken from reference TRBV30 and TRBJ1-2): SQTIHQWPATLVQPVGSPLSLECTVEGTSNPNLYWYRQAAGRGLQLLFYSVGIGQISSEVPQNLSASRPQDRQFILSSKKLLLSDSGFYLCAWSGTGSSGYTFGSGTRLTVV.

The table lists this clone with a count of one. The rearrangement links TRBV11-2 to TRBJ1-4; D possibly corresponds to TRBD1 (5 bases). Trimming left V 7 bases short and J 6 bases short, with 18 bases between. The CDR3 contains 15 residues. The germline CDR1 and CDR2 sequences are SGHAT and FQNNGV. This chain's CDR3 is CASTKRPGGDEKLFF. CDR3 nucleotide sequence: TGTGCCAGCACTAAGAGGCCGGGAGGGGATGAAAAACTGTTTTTT.

V and J are TRBV6-5 and TRBJ2-5; TRBD1 matches 7 bases. The CDR3 totals 13 residues. Germline V gives CDR1 MNHEY, CDR2 SVGAGI. Trimming removed 7 bases from V and 6 bases from J; junction bases left unmatched: 8. The CDR3 here is CASTTGATKTQYF. DNA for the CDR3: TGTGCCAGCACAACAGGGGCAACAAAGACCCAGTACTTC.

The chain uses TRBV7-9 and TRBJ1-1; D gene unclear. V lost 5 bases and J 5 bases, leaving 6 bases between the germline ends. Germline V gives CDR1 SEHNR, CDR2 FQNEAQ (reference sequence). CDR3 length equals 11 residues. The CDR3 region has the DNA TGTGCCAGCAGCATCGGGACTGAAGCTTTCTTT. Amino acids: CASSIGTEAFF.

This clone was detected only once. The chain recombines TRBV5-1 with TRBJ1-5, with TRBD1 matching 8 bases. This CDR3 has 16 amino acids. V lost 0 bases, J lost 2 bases, and 4 bases stayed unmatched. Germline assignment: CDR1 SGHRS and CDR2 YFSETQ. The CDR3 spells CASSLGDRSGNQPQHF. CDR3 nucleotides: TGCGCCAGCAGCTTGGGGGACAGGTCGGGCAATCAGCCCCAGCATTTT.

The chain is built from TRBV5-5 and TRBJ1-6, with a tentative D call TRBD1 (6 bases). The CDR3 extends over 18 amino acids. Trimming took off 6 bases at V and 2 bases at J, with 21 bases between the two ends. Germline CDR1 is SGHKS and CDR2 is YYEKEE (reference sequence). The CDR3, as DNA: TGTGCCAGCACCATTCGTGGGGCAGGGGCGGCCTATAATTCACCCCTCCACTTT. Amino acid sequence: CASTIRGAGAAYNSPLHF. Supplemented by reference TRBV5-5 and TRBJ1-6, the full variable domain reads DAGVTQSPTHLIKTRGQQVTLRCSPISGHKSVSWYQQVLGQGPQFIFQYYEKEERGRGNFPDRFSARQFPNYSSELNVNALLLGDSALYLCASTIRGAGAAYNSPLHFGNGTRLTVT.

The chain has TRBV6-5 and TRBJ1-1, with 11 bases that match TRBD1. Trimming cost V 9 bases and J 5 bases; bases outside gene matches: 5. The CDR3 has 13 residues. Germline assignment: CDR1 MNHEY and CDR2 SVGAGI. The CDR3 spells CASRDRGGTEAFF. CDR3 bases: TGTGCCAGTAGGGACAGGGGGGGAACTGAAGCTTTCTTT.

The chain is built from TRBV4-1 and TRBJ2-7; D is perhaps TRBD1 (6 bases). Trimming cost V 3 bases and J 5 bases, with 17 bases left between them. The CDR3 is made up of 15 amino acids. CDR1 is MGHRA, CDR2 YSYEKL, per germline. CDR3 sequence (DNA): TGCGCCAGCAGCCACAGGGGCGAAACCCGGGACGAGCAGTACTTC. Translation: CASSHRGETRDEQYF.

In nucleotides, the CDR3 is TGTGCCAGCAGCCCACAAAACACCGGGGAGCTGTTTTTT. This gives the protein CASSPQNTGELFF. This sequence joins TRBV7-3 and TRBJ2-2; no reliable D call. The CDR3 loop spans 13 amino acids. V was pared by 5 bases and J by 2 bases, with 6 bases between. Germline CDR1 SGHTA, CDR2 FQGTGA.

The gene calls are TRBV10-3 and TRBJ2-6; tentative D call: TRBD1 (7 bases). V lost 10 bases and J lost 0, with 16 bases in between. Germline V gives CDR1 ENHRY, CDR2 SYGVKD. The CDR3 totals 16 residues. CDR3: CATGQDYLSGANVLTF. CDR3 bases: TGTGCCACAGGACAGGACTACCTCTCTGGGGCCAACGTCCTGACTTTC.

This chain connects TRBV7-3 to TRBJ2-1; 10 bases are shared with TRBD2. CDR3 length: 16 residues. The germline CDR1 and CDR2 sequences are SGHTA and FQGTGA. Unmatched junction bases numbered 8, after V lost 5 bases and J lost 4 bases. CDR3 amino acids: CASSPSSGGEYNEQFF. In DNA form, the CDR3 reads TGTGCCAGCAGCCCCTCCAGCGGGGGGGAATACAATGAGCAGTTCTTC.

The chain combines TRBV6-5 with TRBJ1-4; 9 nucleotides line up with TRBD1. V dropped 7 bases and J dropped 8; count of bases not matched to a gene: 8. Germline V lookup: CDR1 MNHEY, CDR2 SVGAGI. The CDR3 extends over 14 amino acids. The CDR3 sequence: CASNPTGGGEKLFF. The DNA for the CDR3 is TGTGCCAGCAACCCGACAGGGGGAGGGGAAAAACTGTTTTTT.

This clone was seen only a few times. V gene TRBV2 combines with J gene TRBJ1-6, with D possibly being TRBD1 (6 bases). Between the trimmed V and J ends, which lost 5 bases and 5 bases, there was a span of 16 bases. This CDR3 has 16 residues. CDR1 SNHLY and CDR2 FYNNEI come from the germline V gene. CDR3 region: CASSSQGPKHNSPLHF. The CDR3 nucleotides are TGTGCCAGCAGTTCTCAGGGGCCTAAACATAATTCACCCCTCCACTTT.

This chain connects TRBV7-3 to TRBJ2-2, with D uncertain. With 3 bases removed from V and 2 bases from J, the gap between germline ends came to 4 bases. The germline CDR1 and CDR2 sequences are SGHTA and FQGTGA. The CDR3 is 13 residues long. The CDR3 here is CASSFPNTGELFF. Here the CDR3 DNA reads TGTGCCAGCAGCTTCCCTAACACCGGGGAGCTGTTTTTT.

The rearrangement uses TRBV28 and TRBJ2-1; D might be TRBD2 (6 bases). Per the germline V gene, CDR1 is MDHEN and CDR2 is SYDVKM. Between the trimmed V and J ends, which lost 7 bases and 6 bases, there was a span of 19 bases. The CDR3 contains 15 residues. The CDR3 nucleotides are TGTGCCAGCAACGGAGGGAGGTGGCAGACCAATGAGCAGTTCTTC. It codes for CASNGGRWQTNEQFF.

The rearrangement joins TRBV2 to TRBJ2-7; no clear D gene. This CDR3 region has 11 residues. The V end lost 8 bases, the J end lost 2 bases, and 7 bases lay between the germline ends. CDR1 and CDR2 from the germline V gene are SNHLY and FYNNEI. The CDR3 loop is CASANTYEQYF. CDR3 DNA sequence: TGTGCCAGCGCGAATACCTACGAGCAGTACTTC.

V gene TRBV30 combines with J gene TRBJ1-3; D is possibly TRBD1 (5 bases). The CDR3 loop spans 14 amino acids. V was trimmed by 1 base and J by 4 bases, leaving 11 bases between them. Germline V CDR1 and CDR2: GTSNPN, SVGIG (reference sequence). The CDR3 is CAWSGQLAGNTIYF. The CDR3 bases are TGTGCCTGGAGTGGACAGCTTGCCGGAAACACCATATATTTT. Using reference TRBV30 and TRBJ1-3 for the parts outside the CDR3, the full variable domain is SQTIHQWPATLVQPVGSPLSLECTVEGTSNPNLYWYRQAAGRGLQLLFYSVGIGQISSEVPQNLSASRPQDRQFILSSKKLLLSDSGFYLCAWSGQLAGNTIYFGEGSWLTVV.

The chain carries TRBV5-4 and TRBJ2-7; 8 bases are a match to TRBD1. V lost 5 bases to trimming and J lost 0 bases; unmatched junction nucleotides: 7. CDR3 length: 15 residues. The V gene's germline CDR1 is SGHNT and CDR2 YYREEE (reference sequence). CDR3 sequence reads: CASSRTGRSSYEQYF. The CDR3 nucleotides read TGTGCCAGCAGTCGGACAGGGAGAAGCTCCTACGAGCAGTACTTC.

This chain uses TRBV7-9 with TRBJ2-2; 12 bases are shared with TRBD2. CDR3 length equals 17 residues. The ends lost 1 base at V and 4 bases at J; junction bases unmatched: 4. Germline lookup yields CDR1 SEHNR and CDR2 FQNEAQ (reference sequence). The CDR3 region is CASSLGTSGAGTGELFF. The CDR3 bases are TGTGCCAGCAGCTTAGGGACTAGCGGGGCTGGCACCGGGGAGCTGTTTTTT.

The rearrangement links TRBV6-5 to TRBJ2-3; D gene uncertain. The CDR3 runs 15 residues. Germline V gene data show CDR1 as MNHEY and CDR2 as SVGAGI. V was clipped by 6 bases and J by 0 bases, with 13 bases between them. CDR3 in amino acids: CASSIQASSTDTQYF. As DNA, the CDR3 is TGTGCCAGCAGCATCCAGGCTTCTAGCACAGATACGCAGTATTTT.

This chain joins TRBV7-6 and TRBJ2-2, with 15 bases matching TRBD2. The junction had 12 bases not matched to a gene; V was cut back by 2 bases and J by 5 bases. Germline lookup yields CDR1 SGHVS and CDR2 FNYEAQ. This CDR3 is built from 20 residues. CDR3 protein: CASSLCMEGLAGGGTGELFF. In DNA form, the CDR3 reads TGTGCCAGCAGCTTATGTATGGAGGGACTAGCGGGGGGAGGGACCGGGGAGCTGTTTTTT.

This clone has just a few counts. The rearrangement uses TRBV2 and TRBJ1-4, with 7 bases lining up with TRBD1. The CDR3 is made up of 12 amino acids. V gave up 7 bases and J gave up 13 bases; unmatched junction bases: 9. CDR1 is SNHLY and CDR2 is FYNNEI in the germline V gene. The CDR3 reads CASIPETGRLFF. The CDR3 DNA is TGTGCCAGCATCCCGGAGACAGGGAGACTGTTTTTT.

This chain links TRBV18 with TRBJ2-7; 8 bases are shared with TRBD1. J lost 2 bases, V lost 4 bases, and 4 bases had no gene match. Germline assignment: CDR1 KGHSH and CDR2 LQKENI. The CDR3 loop spans 14 amino acids. The CDR3 region has the DNA TGTGCCAGCTCACACGGACAGGGAACCTACGAGCAGTACTTC. It yields the protein CASSHGQGTYEQYF.

CDR3 DNA: TGCGCCAGCAGCCCGGGACAGGTAGCGAACACCGGGGAGCTGTTTTTT. Translating gives CASSPGQVANTGELFF. The V gene is TRBV5-1, the J gene TRBJ2-2; TRBD1 matches at 8 bases. The CDR3 consists of 16 residues. The junction had 5 bases not matched to a gene; V was cut back by 4 bases and J by 0 bases. Germline-derived CDR1 and CDR2 are SGHRS and YFSETQ.

This chain joins TRBV2 and TRBJ1-3; no definite D call. Germline lookup yields CDR1 SNHLY and CDR2 FYNNEI. V was cut by 8 bases and J by 0 bases, with 11 bases left in between. This CDR3 contains 14 residues. The CDR3 region is CASAGVISGNTIYF. CDR3 DNA: TGTGCCAGCGCTGGAGTTATCTCTGGAAACACCATATATTTT.